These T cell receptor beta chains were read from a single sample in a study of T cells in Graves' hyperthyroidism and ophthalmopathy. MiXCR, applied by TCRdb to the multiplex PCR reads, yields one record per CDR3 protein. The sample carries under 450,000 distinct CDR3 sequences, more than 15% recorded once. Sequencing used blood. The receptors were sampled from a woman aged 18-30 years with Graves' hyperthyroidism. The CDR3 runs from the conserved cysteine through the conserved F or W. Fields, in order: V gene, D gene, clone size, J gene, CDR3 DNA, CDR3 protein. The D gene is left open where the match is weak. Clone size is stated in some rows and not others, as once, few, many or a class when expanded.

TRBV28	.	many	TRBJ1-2	TGTGCCAGCAGCGAACCCCCCAGCCATCTCTATGGCTACACCTTC	CASSEPPSHLYGYTF
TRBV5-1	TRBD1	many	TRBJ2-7	TGCGCCAGCAGCTTGGCGAGGACAGGGGCGGACGAGCAGTACTTC	CASSLARTGADEQYF
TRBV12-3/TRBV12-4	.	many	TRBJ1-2	TGTGCCAGCAGTTTAGTCGGCAGGGAATCGGTTGGCTACACCTTC	CASSLVGRESVGYTF
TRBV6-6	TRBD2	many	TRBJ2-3	TGTGCCAGCAGTTACTCCGCCGATGGTAGCGGGGAAACAGATACGCAGTATTTT	CASSYSADGSGETDTQYF
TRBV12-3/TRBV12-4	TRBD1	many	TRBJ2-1	TGTGCCAGCAGCGAGCCGACAGGGAGCTCCTACAATGAGCAGTTCTTC	CASSEPTGSSYNEQFF
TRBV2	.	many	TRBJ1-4	TGTGCCAGCAGCGCAGTAGACCTCAGGGTCGGCTGGGAAAAACTGTTTTTT	CASSAVDLRVGWEKLFF
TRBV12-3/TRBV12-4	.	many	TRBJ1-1	TGTGCCAGCAGTCCCGGGACGATGAACACTGAAGCTTTCTTT	CASSPGTMNTEAFF
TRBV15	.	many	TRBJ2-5	TGTGCCACCAGCAGGGGGGAAGGGGCCCAAGAGACCCAGTACTTC	CATSRGEGAQETQYF
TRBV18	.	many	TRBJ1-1	TGTGCCAGCTCACAGGCAGTGAACACTGAAGCTTTCTTT	CASSQAVNTEAFF
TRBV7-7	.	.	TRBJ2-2	TGTGCTAGCAGCTTAGCTTCCACGGGCACCGGGGAGCTGTTTTTT	CASSLASTGTGELFF
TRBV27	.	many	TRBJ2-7	TGTGCCAGCAGTTTACGGGAAGGGGACGAGCAGTACTTC	CASSLREGDEQYF
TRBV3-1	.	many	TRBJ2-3	TGTGCCAGCAGCCAAGATCTTCCCTCCCTTGGCACAGATACGCAGTATTTT	CASSQDLPSLGTDTQYF
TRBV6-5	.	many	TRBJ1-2	TGTGCCAGCAGTTACTCGATCAGAAATGGCTACACCTTC	CASSYSIRNGYTF
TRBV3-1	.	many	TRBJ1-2	TGTGCCAGCAGCCCCGCAGGCACGAGCTATGGCTACACCTTC	CASSPAGTSYGYTF
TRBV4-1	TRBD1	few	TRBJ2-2	TGCGCCAGCAGCCAAAAAGGGACAGGGGTGAACACCGGGGAGCTGTTTTTT	CASSQKGTGVNTGELFF
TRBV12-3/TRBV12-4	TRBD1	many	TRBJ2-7	TGTGCCAGCAGTTTCCCAGGGGGTTTCTACGAGCAGTACTTC	CASSFPGGFYEQYF
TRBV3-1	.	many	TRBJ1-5	TGTGCCAGCAGCGACAGAGCCAATCAGCCCCAGCATTTT	CASSDRANQPQHF
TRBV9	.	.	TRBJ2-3	TGTGCCAGCAGCGTTCCAGGCTCGTCTAGCACAGATACGCAGTATTTT	CASSVPGSSSTDTQYF
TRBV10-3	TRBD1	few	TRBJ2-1	TGTGCCATCAGAGAGACAGGGGGGAGCTACAATGAGCAGTTCTTC	CAIRETGGSYNEQFF
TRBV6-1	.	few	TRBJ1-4	TGTGCCAGCAGTGGGGCTGGCAATGAAAAACTGTTTTTT	CASSGAGNEKLFF
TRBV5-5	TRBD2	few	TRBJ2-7	TGTGCCAGCAGCTTGGGACTAGCGGACGGGGGGCAGTACTTC	CASSLGLADGGQYF
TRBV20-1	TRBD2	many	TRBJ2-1	TGCAGTGCTAAGGAGAGTAGCGGGAGGGCCGTTGAGCAGTTCTTC	CSAKESSGRAVEQFF
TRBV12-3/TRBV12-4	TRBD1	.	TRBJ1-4	TGTGCCAGCAGTTTGGGGACAGGGTATAATGAAAAACTGTTTTTT	CASSLGTGYNEKLFF
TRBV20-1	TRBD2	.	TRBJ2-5	TGCAGTGCTGGACTAGCGGGGGGCGAGACCCAGTACTTC	CSAGLAGGETQYF
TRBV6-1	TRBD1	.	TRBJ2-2	TGTGCCAGTCTGGACAGGGGTAACACCGGGGAGCTGTTTTTT	CASLDRGNTGELFF
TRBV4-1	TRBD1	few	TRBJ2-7	TGCGCCAGCAGCCAAAGGACAGGGGACGAGCAGTACTTC	CASSQRTGDEQYF
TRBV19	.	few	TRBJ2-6	TGTGCCAGTAGTATAGAGCAGGGCTCTGGGGCCAACGTCCTGACTTTC	CASSIEQGSGANVLTF
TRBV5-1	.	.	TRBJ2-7	TGCGCCAGCAGCGGGGCCGTCAGGGTGACCGAGCAGTACTTC	CASSGAVRVTEQYF
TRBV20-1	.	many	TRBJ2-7	TGCAGTGCTAGTGGAAGCGGGCGGGACCACGAGCAGTACTTC	CSASGSGRDHEQYF
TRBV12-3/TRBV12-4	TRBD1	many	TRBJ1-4	TGTGCCAGCAGTCCGGACAGGTACAAACTGTTTTTT	CASSPDRYKLFF
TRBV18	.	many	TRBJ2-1	TGTGCCAGCTCACCAAACAGCAATGAGCAGTTCTTC	CASSPNSNEQFF
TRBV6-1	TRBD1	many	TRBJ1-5	TGTGCCAGCAGTTCCGGGACAGCTCAGCCCCAGCATTTT	CASSSGTAQPQHF
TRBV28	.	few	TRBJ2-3	TGTGCCAGCAGTGAAAACCCCGGGGTGGGAGATACGCAGTATTTT	CASSENPGVGDTQYF
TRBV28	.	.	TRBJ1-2	.	CASSPFGTGAGHTF
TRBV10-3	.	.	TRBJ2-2	TGTGCCATCAGTGAGTCGAAGGGGTATGCCGGGGAGCTGTTTTTT	CAISESKGYAGELFF
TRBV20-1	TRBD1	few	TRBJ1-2	TGCAGTGCTAGAGGGGACAGTCGGAACTATGGCTACACCTTC	CSARGDSRNYGYTF
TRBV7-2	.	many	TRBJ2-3	TGTGCCAGCAACTCCGGGTTCCCCCCAGATACGCAGTATTTT	CASNSGFPPDTQYF
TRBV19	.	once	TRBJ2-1	TGTGCCAGTAGACCCAGGCAGGGCGGCTCCTACAATGAGCAGTTCTTC	CASRPRQGGSYNEQFF
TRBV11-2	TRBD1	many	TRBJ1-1	TGTGCCAGCAGCCAAACAGGGGGTTTCACTGAAGCTTTCTTT	CASSQTGGFTEAFF
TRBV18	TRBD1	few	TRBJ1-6	TGTGCCAGCTCAGTTATCGGGACAGGTAATGGTCTGGATAATTCACCCCTCCACTTT	CASSVIGTGNGLDNSPLHF
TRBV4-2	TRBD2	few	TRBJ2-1	TGTGCCAGCAGCCACCTTAGCGGGGGGCGTTACAATGAGCAGTTCTTC	CASSHLSGGRYNEQFF
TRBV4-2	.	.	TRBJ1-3	TGTGCCAGCAGGGCAGGGGATTTCGGAAACACCATATATTTT	CASRAGDFGNTIYF